This TCR beta chain was sequenced for a study of PD-1 blockade in mismatch repair-deficient tumors. Study-wide points: Tumor-resident clones, often absent from pretreatment blood, expanded after pembrolizumab and then contracted.

In regard to this clone: The antigen remains undetermined.

PCR or immunohistochemistry showed mismatch repair deficiency in every enrolled patient. TCR sequencing covered a few patients who responded to pembrolizumab. Some clones are missing from TCRdb's copy, which holds only in-frame ones; the method was immunoSEQ multiplex PCR. Of around 52,000 clones listed, 81% are singletons. V lost 10 bases to trimming and J lost 4 bases, with 26 bases between them. CDR1 is SGHRS and CDR2 is YFSETQ in the germline V gene. The CDR3 runs 16 residues. Material: peripheral blood, obtained less than 21 weeks after starting pembrolizumab. This sequence originates from an adult with mismatch repair-deficient cancer. This chain joins TRBV5-1 and TRBJ1-1; tentative D call: TRBD1 (5 bases). The CDR3 loop is CASTGSGWVRGTEAFF. The CDR3 nucleotides are TGCGCCTCCACCGGGTCAGGGTGGGTAAGGGGCACTGAAGCTTTCTTT.